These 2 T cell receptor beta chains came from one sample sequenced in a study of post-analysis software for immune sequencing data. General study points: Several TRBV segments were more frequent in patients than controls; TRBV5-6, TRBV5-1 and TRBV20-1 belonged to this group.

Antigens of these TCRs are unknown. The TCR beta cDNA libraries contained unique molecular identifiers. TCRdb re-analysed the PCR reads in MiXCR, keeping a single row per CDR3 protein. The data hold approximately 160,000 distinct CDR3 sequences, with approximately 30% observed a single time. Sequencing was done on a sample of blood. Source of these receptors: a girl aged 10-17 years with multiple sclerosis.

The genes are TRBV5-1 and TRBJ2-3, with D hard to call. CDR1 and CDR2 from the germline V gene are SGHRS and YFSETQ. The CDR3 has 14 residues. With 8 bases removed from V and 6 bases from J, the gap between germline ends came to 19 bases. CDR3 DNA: TGCGCCAGTGCAATAGACCCGGCCCCGGATACGCAGTATTTT. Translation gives CASAIDPAPDTQYF. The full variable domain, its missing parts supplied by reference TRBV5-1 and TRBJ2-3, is KAGVTQTPRYLIKTRGQQVTLSCSPISGHRSVSWYQQTPGQGLQFLFEYFSETQRNKGNFPGRFSGRQFSNSRSEMNVSTLELGDSALYLCASAIDPAPDTQYFGPGTRLTVL.

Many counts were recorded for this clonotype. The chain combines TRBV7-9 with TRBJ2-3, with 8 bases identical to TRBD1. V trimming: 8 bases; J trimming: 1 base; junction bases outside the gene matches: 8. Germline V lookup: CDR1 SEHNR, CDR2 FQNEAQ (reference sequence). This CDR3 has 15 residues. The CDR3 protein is CASSTGTGRTDTQYF. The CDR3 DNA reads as TGTGCCAGCTCCACCGGGACAGGCCGCACAGATACGCAGTATTTT.